This paragraph reports one T cell receptor (beta chain). Assay used: immunoSEQ multiplex PCR; TCRdb lists only in-frame clones, some missing. The sample contains roughly 380,000 clones, around 84% of which appear only once. The data were obtained in a study of blood T cell repertoires in COVID-19. Germline CDR1 MDHEN, CDR2 SYDVKM. CDR3 size: 15 residues. V lost 3 bases and J 2 bases, leaving 14 bases between the germline ends. The genes are TRBV28 and TRBJ2-7; a possible D gene is TRBD1 (5 bases). The source material was peripheral blood. The clonotype originates from a human donor with acute or convalescent COVID-19. The donor label of this sample is uncertain. CDR3 in amino acids: CASSLRRQGPYEQYF. Written as DNA, the CDR3 is TGTGCCAGCAGTTTGCGACGGCAGGGCCCCTACGAGCAGTACTTC.